This TCR beta chain was documented in a study of blood T cell repertoires in COVID-19. Whole-study context: Donors in the United States, Italy and Spain gave samples during acute or convalescent COVID-19. PBMCs, B-cell-depleted T cells, or T cells were the source of the cDNA or gDNA that made up the material.

In the authors' workflow: Estimation of nucleated cell counts relied on the amplification of reference gene primers. The repertoire was sequenced with immunoSEQ multiplex PCR; TCRdb's copy has only in-frame clones and lacks some. That table is the source of V, J and clone size, and D and trimming were worked out from the DNA. The repertoire holds about 140,000 clones, with about 80% as singletons. The V gene's germline CDR1 is WNHNN and CDR2 SYGVQD (reference sequence). CDR3 length: 14 residues. The V and J ends lost 5 bases and 10 bases respectively, with 19 bases between them. The TCR sequence derives from a human donor in a cohort sampled during active COVID-19. The chain uses TRBV10-1 and TRBJ2-3; the D gene is possibly TRBD2 (5 bases). Source material: peripheral blood. The CDR3 nucleotides are TGCGCCAGCAGTAGTGGCCCCACGGGATCGGCGCAGTATTTT. This encodes CASSSGPTGSAQYF.